This is a list of T cell receptor beta chains from one sample in a study of response to subunit inactivated influenza vaccine. A single record per CDR3 protein comes from TCRdb applying MiXCR to the RT-PCR reads. The sample includes under 850,000 distinct CDR3 sequences, roughly 18% seen only once; the top ten take around 9.9%. The sequences come from PBMCs from blood, collected roughly 5 days after vaccination. The receptor set was obtained from a man aged 45-65 years who received an inactivated influenza vaccine. Both conserved end residues are part of each CDR3. A D gene is named only where the DNA matches it firmly. Rows give clone size only sometimes, using once, few, many, or a class for an expanded clone.

j_call	d_call	v_call	clone_size	cdr3_length	cdr3_aa	cdr3_nt
TRBJ2-3	TRBD1	TRBV4-3	.	15	CASSQDEGAADTQYF	TGCGCCAGCAGCCAAGACGAGGGGGCGGCAGATACGCAGTATTTT
TRBJ1-2	.	TRBV11-2	few	13	CASTEGGLYGYTF	TGTGCCAGCACCGAAGGGGGTCTCTATGGCTACACCTTC
TRBJ1-6	.	TRBV5-1	.	16	CASSSEPRDGNSPLHF	TGCGCCAGCAGCTCAGAGCCCAGGGACGGGAATTCACCCCTCCACTTT
TRBJ1-5	TRBD1	TRBV6-1	.	14	CASSRTGKSQPQHF	TGTGCCAGCAGTCGGACAGGGAAGAGCCAGCCCCAGCATTTT
TRBJ1-2	.	TRBV5-1	.	17	CASSLEARYDSVGGYTF	TGCGCCAGCAGCTTGGAGGCGCGCTACGACAGCGTAGGCGGCTACACCTTC
TRBJ1-1	.	TRBV3-1	few	14	CASSPPSRGTEAFF	TGTGCCAGCAGCCCACCCAGTCGAGGGACTGAAGCTTTCTTT
TRBJ2-1	TRBD1	TRBV28	.	16	CASSYLPGQINNEQFF	TGTGCCAGCAGTTATTTACCGGGACAGATAAACAATGAGCAGTTCTTC
TRBJ2-7	.	TRBV4-2	.	18	CASSQVSPGLANSYEQYF	TGTGCCAGCAGCCAAGTAAGTCCCGGCCTCGCAAACTCCTACGAGCAGTACTTC
TRBJ2-3	TRBD1	TRBV4-3	.	16	CASSPSLRQGQGTQYF	TGCGCCAGCAGCCCATCGCTAAGACAGGGACAGGGTACGCAGTATTTT
TRBJ1-1	.	TRBV4-2	.	16	CASSQEENGGRTEAFF	TGTGCCAGCAGCCAGGAAGAAAACGGAGGTCGGACTGAAGCTTTCTTT
TRBJ2-2	.	TRBV6-2/TRBV6-3	many	15	CASRKSLAQTGELFF	TGTGCCAGCAGAAAATCGCTAGCGCAGACCGGGGAGCTGTTTTTT
TRBJ2-3	TRBD2	TRBV12-3/TRBV12-4	few	15	CASTSGGTSTDTQYF	TGTGCCAGTACTAGCGGGGGGACAAGCACAGATACGCAGTATTTT
TRBJ2-3	.	TRBV20-1	many	15	CSASPHLRNTDTQYF	TGCAGTGCTAGTCCCCACCTGAGAAATACAGATACGCAGTATTTT
TRBJ2-1	TRBD2	TRBV29-1	many	14	CSVLSGRSYNEQFF	TGCAGCGTTCTAAGCGGGAGGTCCTACAATGAGCAGTTCTTC
TRBJ1-3	.	TRBV6-1	.	14	CASSLGHSGNTIYF	TGTGCCAGCAGTCTAGGCCACTCTGGAAACACCATATATTTT
TRBJ2-7	TRBD1	TRBV6-5	few	14	CASGYDRGPYEQYF	TGTGCCAGCGGATACGACAGGGGTCCCTACGAGCAGTACTTC
TRBJ2-7	TRBD2	TRBV6-1	few	17	CASSATSGRARSYEQYF	TGTGCCAGCAGCGCGACTAGCGGGAGGGCACGATCCTACGAGCAGTACTTC
TRBJ1-2	.	TRBV13	.	15	CASSSGRLDRHGYTF	TGTGCCAGCAGTTCCGGGAGACTTGATAGGCATGGCTACACCTTC
TRBJ2-5	TRBD2	TRBV7-3	.	15	CASSPGLGVGETQYF	TGTGCCAGCAGCCCCGGACTAGGGGTAGGGGAGACCCAGTACTTC
TRBJ2-7	.	TRBV6-2/TRBV6-3	many	13	CASSRGQSYEQYF	TGCGCCAGCAGCCGGGGTCAAAGCTACGAGCAGTACTTC
TRBJ2-3	TRBD2	TRBV29-1	.	13	CSGRLAGADTQYF	TGCAGCGGTAGACTAGCGGGTGCAGATACGCAGTATTTT
TRBJ2-7	.	TRBV7-2	few	16	CASSLLGAAGSYEQYF	TGTGCCAGCAGCTTATTAGGTGCGGCGGGGTCCTACGAGCAGTACTTC
TRBJ1-1	.	TRBV5-1	few	15	CASSLQQDINTEAFF	TGCGCCAGCAGCCTGCAACAGGACATTAACACTGAAGCTTTCTTT
TRBJ2-7	.	TRBV6-1	few	13	CASRPTATYEQYF	TGTGCCAGCCGCCCTACAGCGACCTACGAGCAGTACTTC
TRBJ1-1	.	TRBV5-1	.	15	CASSPGIVLNTEAFF	TGCGCCAGCAGCCCGGGTATAGTGCTGAACACTGAAGCTTTCTTT
TRBJ2-1	.	TRBV20-1	.	12	CSARSPHNEQFF	TGCAGTGCTAGAAGCCCACACAATGAGCAGTTCTTC
TRBJ2-2	.	TRBV10-3	many	13	CATSLAGTGELFF	TGTGCCACCAGTCTAGCAGGCACCGGGGAGCTGTTTTTT
TRBJ2-7	.	TRBV20-1	.	14	CSARDQRFSYEQYF	TGCAGTGCTAGAGATCAGCGCTTCTCCTACGAGCAGTACTTC
TRBJ2-7	.	TRBV12-3/TRBV12-4	many	13	CASSSLQGGEQYF	TGTGCCAGCAGTTCCTTACAGGGTGGCGAGCAGTACTTC
TRBJ1-2	.	TRBV5-5	few	13	CASSLVRQDGYTF	TGTGCCAGCAGCTTGGTTCGTCAGGATGGCTACACCTTC
TRBJ2-3	TRBD2	TRBV9	.	16	CASSVEAGVTGDTQYF	TGTGCCAGCAGCGTTGAAGCGGGGGTGACTGGAGATACGCAGTATTTT
TRBJ2-1	TRBD1	TRBV27	.	17	CASSIEGQGAAYNEQFF	TGTGCCAGCAGTATTGAGGGACAGGGGGCGGCCTACAATGAGCAGTTCTTC
TRBJ2-5	TRBD2	TRBV12-3/TRBV12-4	few	14	CASSFREGQETQYF	TGTGCCAGCAGCTTCCGGGAGGGACAAGAGACCCAGTACTTC
TRBJ2-6	.	TRBV10-3	.	20	CAISGAGQGGMVSGANVLTF	TGTGCCATCAGTGGGGCCGGACAGGGAGGGATGGTCTCTGGGGCCAACGTCCTGACTTTC
TRBJ2-7	TRBD2	TRBV7-2	.	17	CASSFLVVGDYPYEQYF	TGTGCCAGCAGCTTTTTAGTGGTTGGGGACTATCCCTACGAGCAGTACTTC
TRBJ1-5	.	TRBV4-3	.	14	CASSMTVSNQPQHF	TGCGCCAGCAGTATGACGGTTAGCAATCAGCCCCAGCATTTT
TRBJ2-7	.	TRBV7-9	few	15	CASSLIAVGNYEQYF	TGTGCCAGCAGCTTAATCGCTGTTGGAAATTACGAGCAGTACTTC
TRBJ2-1	TRBD1	TRBV12-3/TRBV12-4	.	17	CASRPGQGANSYNEQFF	TGTGCCAGCAGACCCGGACAGGGCGCCAACTCCTACAATGAGCAGTTCTTC
TRBJ2-7	.	TRBV12-3/TRBV12-4	many	13	CASSFQGTYEQYF	TGTGCCAGCAGTTTTCAGGGAACCTACGAGCAGTACTTC
TRBJ1-2	.	TRBV3-1	.	16	CASSQERAQFGYGYTF	TGTGCCAGCAGCCAAGAAAGGGCCCAATTCGGCTATGGCTACACCTTC
TRBJ2-6	TRBD1	TRBV5-1	.	20	CASSLSTGADFFSGANVLTF	TGCGCCAGCAGCCTCTCGACAGGGGCCGACTTCTTCTCTGGGGCCAACGTCCTGACTTTC
TRBJ1-5	.	TRBV10-2	.	13	CASSRTVDQPQHF	TGCGCCAGCAGCCGGACAGTGGATCAGCCCCAGCATTTT
TRBJ2-1	.	TRBV15	.	15	CATSRSGAAYNEQFF	TGTGCCACCAGCAGGTCAGGGGCCGCCTACAATGAGCAGTTCTTC
TRBJ1-6	.	TRBV20-1	.	14	CSARESSYNSPLHF	TGCAGTGCTAGAGAGAGCTCCTATAATTCACCCCTCCACTTT
TRBJ2-1	TRBD1	TRBV7-9	.	15	CASSIDRGTYNEQFF	TGTGCCAGCAGCATCGACAGGGGGACCTACAATGAGCAGTTCTTC
TRBJ2-7	TRBD2	TRBV28	few	19	CASTSPLGVAGGRRYEQYF	TGTGCCAGCACCTCCCCCTTGGGGGTAGCGGGAGGGCGTCGGTACGAGCAGTACTTC
TRBJ2-3	.	TRBV20-1	.	15	CSVREGGRATDTQYF	TGCAGTGTCAGAGAGGGGGGGAGGGCCACAGATACGCAGTATTTT
TRBJ2-5	.	TRBV7-2	.	15	CASRSQPGGGETQYF	TGTGCCAGCAGGTCCCAGCCTGGTGGCGGGGAGACCCAGTACTTC
TRBJ2-1	.	TRBV7-9	few	17	CASSLVFRVSSYNEQFF	TGTGCCAGCAGCTTAGTCTTCCGAGTGAGCTCCTACAATGAGCAGTTCTTC
TRBJ2-7	TRBD2	TRBV20-1	many	14	CSAPVSGRPYEQYF	TGCAGTGCCCCGGTATCCGGGAGGCCCTACGAGCAGTACTTC
TRBJ1-2	.	TRBV23-1	.	13	CASNATGKCGYTF	TGCGCCAGCAATGCCACGGGGAAATGTGGCTACACCTTC
TRBJ2-7	.	TRBV7-2	few	14	CASSLVDGNYEQYF	TGTGCCAGCAGCTTAGTGGACGGGAACTACGAGCAGTACTTC
TRBJ2-7	.	TRBV12-3/TRBV12-4	many	14	CASSPWTLTNEQYF	TGTGCCAGCAGCCCTTGGACCCTAACTAACGAGCAGTACTTC
TRBJ1-5	.	TRBV3-1	.	13	CASSLQATQPQHF	TGTGCCAGCAGCCTACAGGCCACTCAGCCCCAGCATTTT